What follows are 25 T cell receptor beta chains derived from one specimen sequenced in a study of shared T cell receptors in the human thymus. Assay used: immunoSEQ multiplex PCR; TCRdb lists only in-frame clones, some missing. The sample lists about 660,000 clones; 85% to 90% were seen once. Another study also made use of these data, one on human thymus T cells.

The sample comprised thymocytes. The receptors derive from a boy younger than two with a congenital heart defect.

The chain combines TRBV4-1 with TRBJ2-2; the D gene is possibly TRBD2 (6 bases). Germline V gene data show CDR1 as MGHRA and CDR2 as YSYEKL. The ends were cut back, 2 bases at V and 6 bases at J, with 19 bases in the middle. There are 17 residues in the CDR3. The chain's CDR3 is CASSQWEASKLAGELFF. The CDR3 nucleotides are TGCGCCAGCAGCCAATGGGAGGCTAGCAAATTGGCCGGGGAGCTGTTTTTT.

CDR3 sequence reads: CASSLARRGVNTEAFF. CDR3 sequence (DNA): TGTGCCAGCAGCTTAGCGCGACGGGGGGTGAACACTGAAGCTTTCTTT. This chain connects TRBV7-9 to TRBJ1-1; possible D gene TRBD1, 5 bases. With 0 bases removed from V and 0 bases from J, the gap between germline ends came to 11 bases. CDR1 and CDR2 (germline): SEHNR, FQNEAQ (reference sequence). The CDR3 is made up of 16 amino acids.

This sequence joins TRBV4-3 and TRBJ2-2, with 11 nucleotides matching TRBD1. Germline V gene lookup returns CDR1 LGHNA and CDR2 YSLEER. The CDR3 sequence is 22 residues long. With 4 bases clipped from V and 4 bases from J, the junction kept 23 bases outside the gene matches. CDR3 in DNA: TGCGCCAGCAGCCCAAAAGAGAGGGTGTACGGACAGGGGGCATTTAGCACCGGGGAGCTGTTTTTT. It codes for CASSPKERVYGQGAFSTGELFF.

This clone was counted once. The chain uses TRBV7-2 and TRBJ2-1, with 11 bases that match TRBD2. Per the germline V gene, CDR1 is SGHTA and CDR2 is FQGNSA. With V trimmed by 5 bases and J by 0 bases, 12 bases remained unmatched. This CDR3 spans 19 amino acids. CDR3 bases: TGTGCCAGCAGCCGGGTGTTTCGGACTAGCGGGCCCTCCTACAATGAGCAGTTCTTC. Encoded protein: CASSRVFRTSGPSYNEQFF.

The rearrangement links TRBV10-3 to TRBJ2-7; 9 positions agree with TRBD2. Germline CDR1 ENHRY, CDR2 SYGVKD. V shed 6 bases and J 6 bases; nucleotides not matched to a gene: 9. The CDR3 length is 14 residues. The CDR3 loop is CAIRAPGLASEQYF. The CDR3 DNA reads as TGTGCCATCAGAGCCCCGGGACTAGCCTCCGAGCAGTACTTC.

For the CDR3, the DNA is TGTGCCAGCAGTGGGGGACAGGGAGCGAGTCAGCCCCAGCATTTT. Its protein is CASSGGQGASQPQHF. The chain joins TRBV28 to TRBJ1-5; the match to TRBD1 covers 9 bases. Germline lookup yields CDR1 MDHEN and CDR2 SYDVKM. V lost 5 bases and J lost 6; bases outside the gene matches: 8. The CDR3 has 15 amino acids. Looking up the rest from reference TRBV28 and TRBJ1-5 gives the full variable domain: DVKVTQSSRYLVKRTGEKVFLECVQDMDHENMFWYRQDPGLGLRLIYFSYDVKMKEKGDIPEGYSVSREKKERFSLILESASTNQTSMYLCASSGGQGASQPQHFGDGTRLSIL.

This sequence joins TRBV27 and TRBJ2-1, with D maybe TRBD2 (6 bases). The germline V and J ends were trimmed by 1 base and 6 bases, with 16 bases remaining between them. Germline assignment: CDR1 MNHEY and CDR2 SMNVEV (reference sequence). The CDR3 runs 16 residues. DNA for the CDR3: TGTGCCAGCAGTTTATACTCGGGGAGCGGGCTCAATGAGCAGTTCTTC. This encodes CASSLYSGSGLNEQFF.

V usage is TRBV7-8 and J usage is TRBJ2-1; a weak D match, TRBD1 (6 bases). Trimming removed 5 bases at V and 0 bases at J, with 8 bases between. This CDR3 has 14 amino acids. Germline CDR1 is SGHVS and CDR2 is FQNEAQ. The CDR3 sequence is CASSIRGSYNEQFF. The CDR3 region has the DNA TGTGCCAGCAGCATCAGGGGCTCCTACAATGAGCAGTTCTTC.

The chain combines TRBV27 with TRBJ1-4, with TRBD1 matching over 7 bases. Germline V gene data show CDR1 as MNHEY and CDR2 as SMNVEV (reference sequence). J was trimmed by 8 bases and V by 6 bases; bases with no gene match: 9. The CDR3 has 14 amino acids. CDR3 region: CASRGNRGAEKLFF. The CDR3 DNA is TGTGCCAGCAGAGGGAACAGGGGAGCCGAAAAACTGTTTTTT.

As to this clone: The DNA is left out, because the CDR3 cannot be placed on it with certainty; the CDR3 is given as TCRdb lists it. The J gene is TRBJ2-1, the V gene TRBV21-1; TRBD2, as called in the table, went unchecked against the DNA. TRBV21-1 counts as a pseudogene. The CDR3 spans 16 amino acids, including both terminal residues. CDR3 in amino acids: CASSKGWASGIPEQFF.

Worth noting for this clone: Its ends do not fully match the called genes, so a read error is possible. CDR3 in amino acids: CAWSEREAQYF. For the CDR3, the DNA is TGTGCCTGGAGTGAAAGAGAGGCCCAGTACTTC. The chain couples TRBV30 to TRBJ2-5; no firm D call. Germline CDR1 is GTSNPN and CDR2 is SVGIG (reference sequence). This CDR3 has 11 amino acids.

The CDR3, as DNA: TGTGCCAGCAGCGCCGGACAGGGGATCCCCGGGGAGCTGTTTTTT. Translation: CASSAGQGIPGELFF. The V and J genes are TRBV11-2 and TRBJ2-2, with 9 positions matching TRBD1. Germline V gene data show CDR1 as SGHAT and CDR2 as FQNNGV. This CDR3 contains 15 residues. The V and J ends lost 5 bases and 6 bases, in that order; junction bases with no gene match: 7.

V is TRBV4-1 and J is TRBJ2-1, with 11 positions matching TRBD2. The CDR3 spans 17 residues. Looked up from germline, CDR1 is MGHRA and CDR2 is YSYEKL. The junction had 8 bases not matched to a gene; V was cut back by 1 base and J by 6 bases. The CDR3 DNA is TGCGCCAGCAGCCAAGTGGCACTAGCGGGAGAGAGCAATGAGCAGTTCTTC. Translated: CASSQVALAGESNEQFF.

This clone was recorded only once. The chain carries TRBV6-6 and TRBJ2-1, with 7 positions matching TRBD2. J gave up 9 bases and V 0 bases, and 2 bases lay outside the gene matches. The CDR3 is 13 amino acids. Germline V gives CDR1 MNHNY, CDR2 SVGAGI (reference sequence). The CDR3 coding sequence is TGTGCCAGCAGTTACTCAGGCGGGAGTGAGCAGTTCTTC. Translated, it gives CASSYSGGSEQFF.

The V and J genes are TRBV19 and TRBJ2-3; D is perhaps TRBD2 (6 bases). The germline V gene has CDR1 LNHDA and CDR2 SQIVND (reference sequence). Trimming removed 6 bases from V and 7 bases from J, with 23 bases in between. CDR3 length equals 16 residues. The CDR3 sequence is CASSLRDLHLHNTQYF. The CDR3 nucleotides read TGTGCCAGTAGCCTTAGGGACTTACACCTCCACAATACGCAGTATTTT.

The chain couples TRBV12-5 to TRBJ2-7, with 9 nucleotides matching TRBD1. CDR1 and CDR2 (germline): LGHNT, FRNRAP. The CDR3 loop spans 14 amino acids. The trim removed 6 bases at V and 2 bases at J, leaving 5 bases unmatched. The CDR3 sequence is CASGPGTGTYEQYF. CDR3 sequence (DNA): TGTGCTAGTGGCCCCGGGACAGGGACCTACGAGCAGTACTTC.

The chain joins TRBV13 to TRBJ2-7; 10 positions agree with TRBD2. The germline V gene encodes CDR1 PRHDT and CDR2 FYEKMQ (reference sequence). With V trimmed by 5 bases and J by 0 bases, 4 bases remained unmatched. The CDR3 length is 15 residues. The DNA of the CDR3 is TGTGCCAGCAGCCCAGGACTAGCGGTCTCCTACGAGCAGTACTTC. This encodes CASSPGLAVSYEQYF. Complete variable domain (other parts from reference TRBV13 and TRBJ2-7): AAGVIQSPRHLIKEKRETATLKCYPIPRHDTVYWYQQGPGQDPQFLISFYEKMQSDKGSIPDRFSAQQFSDYHSELNMSSLELGDSALYFCASSPGLAVSYEQYFGPGTRLTVT.

The CDR3 coding sequence is TGTGCCTGGAGTGTCCCGGGACAGGGGCCAATATCCGGAAAACTGTTTTTT. It encodes CAWSVPGQGPISGKLFF. The rearrangement joins TRBV30 to TRBJ1-4, with TRBD1 identical over 10 bases. J gave up 10 bases and V 0 bases, and 14 bases lay outside the gene matches. Germline V gene sequence: CDR1 GTSNPN, CDR2 SVGIG (reference sequence). The CDR3 contains 17 residues.

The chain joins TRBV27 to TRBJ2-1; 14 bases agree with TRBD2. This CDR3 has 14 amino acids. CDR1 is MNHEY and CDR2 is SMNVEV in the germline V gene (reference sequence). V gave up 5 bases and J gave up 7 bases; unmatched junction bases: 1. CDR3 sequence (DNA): TGTGCCAGCAGTGGACTAGCGGGGGGAAATGAGCAGTTCTTC. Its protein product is CASSGLAGGNEQFF.

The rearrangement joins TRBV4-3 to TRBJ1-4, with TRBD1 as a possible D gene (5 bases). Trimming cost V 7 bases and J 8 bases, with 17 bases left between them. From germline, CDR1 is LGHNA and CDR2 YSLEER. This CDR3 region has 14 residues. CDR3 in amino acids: CASTVGPGREKLFF. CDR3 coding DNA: TGCGCCAGCACTGTGGGCCCAGGGCGGGAAAAACTGTTTTTT.

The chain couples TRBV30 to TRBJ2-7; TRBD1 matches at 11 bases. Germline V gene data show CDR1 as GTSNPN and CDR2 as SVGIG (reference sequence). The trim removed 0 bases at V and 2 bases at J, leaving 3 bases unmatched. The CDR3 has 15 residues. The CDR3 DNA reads TGTGCCTGGAGTGTACCGGGACAGGGGGCCTACGAGCAGTACTTC. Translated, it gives CAWSVPGQGAYEQYF.

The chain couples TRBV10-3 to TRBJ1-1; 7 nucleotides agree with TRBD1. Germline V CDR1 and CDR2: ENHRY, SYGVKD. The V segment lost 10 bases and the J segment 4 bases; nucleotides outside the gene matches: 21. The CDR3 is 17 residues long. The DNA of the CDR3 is TGTGCCACCGCAGCCGACAACCCGGGACAGTTGGGCACTGAAGCTTTCTTT. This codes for CATAADNPGQLGTEAFF.

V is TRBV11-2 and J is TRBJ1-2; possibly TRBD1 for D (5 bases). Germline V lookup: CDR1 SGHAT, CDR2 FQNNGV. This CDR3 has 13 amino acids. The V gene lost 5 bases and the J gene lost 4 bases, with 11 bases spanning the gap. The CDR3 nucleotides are TGTGCCAGCAGCCCAGGGTTTGGCTATGGCTACACCTTC. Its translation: CASSPGFGYGYTF.

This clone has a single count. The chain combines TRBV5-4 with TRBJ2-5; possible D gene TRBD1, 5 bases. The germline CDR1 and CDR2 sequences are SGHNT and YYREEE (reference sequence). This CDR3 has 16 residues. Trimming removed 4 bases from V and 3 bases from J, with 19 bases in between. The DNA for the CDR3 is TGTGCCAGCAGCCCTGGGCAGGGCGGTAAAAAAGAGACCCAGTACTTC. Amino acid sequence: CASSPGQGGKKETQYF.

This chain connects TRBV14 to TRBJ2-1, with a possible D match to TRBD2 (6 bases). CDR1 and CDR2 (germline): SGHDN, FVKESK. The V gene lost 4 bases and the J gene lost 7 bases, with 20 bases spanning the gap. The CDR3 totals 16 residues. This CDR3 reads CASSLKEPGEGNEQFF. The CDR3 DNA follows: TGTGCCAGCAGCCTTAAGGAACCGGGAGAGGGGAATGAGCAGTTCTTC.